A single T cell receptor beta chain is shown here with its context. Its antigen is unidentified. This entry belongs to a study of cytomegalovirus exposure and HLA in healthy donors. At the level of the study: Counted in an early data release were approximately 85 million unique TCRs from HLA-typed donors.

Study-wide findings and caveats: Segments of the TCR beta V type were, in most cases, productive about 87% or about 30% of the time in an earlier analysis. What TCR beta sequences reportedly achieved was accurate prediction of HLA-A and HLA-B alleles in most subjects. The dataset shows that most TCR sequences were rare, while some public TCRs occurred in many donors.

This CDR3 comprises 14 residues. Germline lookup yields CDR1 SGHTA and CDR2 FQGNSA. The PCR employed 60 Vbeta primers together with 13 Jbeta primers. Produced via immunoSEQ multiplex PCR; TCRdb's table is partial and in-frame only. The repertoire holds just over 150,000 clones, around 74% seen once, with about 1.5% in the top ten. This TCR was recovered from a woman in her twenties or thirties in good health and CMV-seronegative. This chain links TRBV7-2 with TRBJ2-5, with TRBD1 matching 7 bases. The J call may be wrong; the DNA end is better matched by TRBJ2-7. Sequencing was carried out using PBMCs. This chain's CDR3 is CASSLLTGLDEQYF. The CDR3 DNA follows: TGTGCCAGCAGCCTCCTGACAGGGTTAGACGAGCAGTACTTC.